The rows below give T cell receptor beta chains drawn from one sample of a study of blood T cell repertoires in COVID-19. Data came from immunoSEQ multiplex PCR; TCRdb stores just in-frame clones and leaves some out. The sample has over 250,000 clones; 80% to 95% are singletons. Specimen: PBMCs or T cells enriched from blood (not recorded which). Receptor source: a woman between 25 and 40 years old who had recovered from COVID-19. Both conserved end residues are part of each CDR3. Fields, in order: V gene, clone size, D gene, J gene, CDR3 DNA, CDR3 protein. The D gene is left open where the match is weak. Clone sizes are given selectively: once, few, many, or a class where the clone is expanded.

>TRBV9|NA|TRBD2|TRBJ2-1
TGTGCCAGCAGCTCCGGGACTAGGGCTTACAATGAGCAGTTCTTC
CASSSGTRAYNEQFF
>TRBV27|NA|NA|TRBJ2-7
TGTGCCAGCAGTTTAAGCCTAGCCTTCAGCTCCTACGAGCAGTACTTC
CASSLSLAFSSYEQYF
>TRBV2|NA|NA|TRBJ1-2
TGTGCCAGCAGGTCAACAGGTTTCTATGGCTACACCTTC
CASRSTGFYGYTF
>TRBV14|NA|NA|TRBJ1-1
TGTGCCAGCAGCCAACTAGAGAACACTGAAGCTTTCTTT
CASSQLENTEAFF
>TRBV18|NA|TRBD1|TRBJ1-2
TGTGCCAGCGCTCCGGGACAGACAGGAATTTTTGGCTATGGCTACACCTTC
CASAPGQTGIFGYGYTF
>TRBV5-4|NA|TRBD2|TRBJ2-2
TGTGCCAGCAGCCCGGGACTAGCCTCGAACACCGGGGAGCTGTTTTTT
CASSPGLASNTGELFF
>TRBV27|NA|NA|TRBJ2-1
TGTGCCAGCAAATACCCCACGGGGGTTGAGCAGTTCTTC
CASKYPTGVEQFF
>TRBV7-2|NA|TRBD2|TRBJ2-2
TGTGCCAGCAGCTTAGTTCGCGGGGGTGGCACCGGGGAGCTGTTTTTT
CASSLVRGGGTGELFF
>TRBV28|few|TRBD1|TRBJ1-1
TGTGCCAGCAGTTCTCCGGACAGGGTTGGAACTGAAGCTTTCTTT
CASSSPDRVGTEAFF
>TRBV27|NA|TRBD1|TRBJ2-2
TGTGCCAGCAGGACAGGGCAGTTAAGCACCGGGGAGCTGTTTTTT
CASRTGQLSTGELFF
>TRBV4-3|NA|TRBD2|TRBJ2-1
TGCGCCAGCAGCCAGGGACTAGCGGTTCTCAATGAGCAGTTCTTC
CASSQGLAVLNEQFF
>TRBV4-3|NA|TRBD1|TRBJ1-1
TGCGCCAGCAGCCTTTCCCGTCATGGTGTTTACGGGACAGGACCATCGAACACTGAAGCTTTCTTT
CASSLSRHGVYGTGPSNTEAFF
>TRBV5-1|NA|NA|TRBJ1-1
TGCGCCAGCAGCTTGGCCGAAGGGGGTTACGGTGCTGAAGCTTTCTTT
CASSLAEGGYGAEAFF
>TRBV5-4|once|NA|TRBJ2-2
TGTGCCACATACCAGGGTTCAAGGGCTAACACCGGGGAGCTGTTTTTT
CATYQGSRANTGELFF
>TRBV19|NA|NA|TRBJ2-1
TGTGCCAGTAGTAATCACTACAATGAGCAGTTCTTC
CASSNHYNEQFF
>TRBV28|NA|TRBD2|TRBJ2-2
TGTGCCAGCAGCAGGGGACTAGCGGGTATCACCGGGGAGCTGTTTTTT
CASSRGLAGITGELFF
>TRBV7-2|NA|NA|TRBJ2-1
TGTGCCAGCAGCTACGGGGATTACAATGAGCAGTTCTTC
CASSYGDYNEQFF
>TRBV29-1|NA|TRBD1|TRBJ1-2
TGCAGCGTTGAAGTGCTGAGGGGGCGCATCGGCTATGGCTACACCTTC
CSVEVLRGRIGYGYTF
>TRBV6-2/TRBV6-3|few|TRBD2|TRBJ2-1
TGTGCCAGCAGTTACTCTAGTAGCGGGAATTACAATGAGCAGTTCTTC
CASSYSSSGNYNEQFF
>TRBV9|NA|TRBD1|TRBJ2-1
TGTGCCAGCAGCGTGGGACAGGGTCATCATAATGAGCAGTTCTTC
CASSVGQGHHNEQFF
>TRBV24-1|NA|TRBD2|TRBJ2-2
TGTGCCACCAGCGGAACTAAGACTAGCGGAACCACCGGGGAGCTGTTTTTT
CATSGTKTSGTTGELFF
>TRBV9|NA|NA|TRBJ2-7
TGTGCCAGCAGCGTAGACGGAGGGCAGGGGGCCTACGAGCAGTACTTC
CASSVDGGQGAYEQYF
>TRBV5-6|NA|TRBD1|TRBJ2-7
TGTGCCAGCAGCTTCCTGTCAGGGGGTCACTCCTACGAGCAGTACTTC
CASSFLSGGHSYEQYF
>TRBV24-1|NA|NA|TRBJ2-2
TGTGCCACCAAAAAGGCAGGGGACACCGGGGAGCTGTTTTTT
CATKKAGDTGELFF
>TRBV28|NA|TRBD1|TRBJ1-4
TGTGCCAGCAGTCCCGGGACAGGTTATGAAAAACTGTTTTTT
CASSPGTGYEKLFF
>TRBV6-6|NA|TRBD1|TRBJ2-4
TGTGCCAGCAGTTTGGGACAGTCCCTAGCCAAAAACATTCAGTACTTC
CASSLGQSLAKNIQYF
>TRBV10-3|NA|TRBD1|TRBJ2-5
TGTGCCATCAGTAACAGGGGACGAGAGACCCAGTACTTC
CAISNRGRETQYF
>TRBV28|NA|NA|TRBJ1-5
TGTGCCAGCAGCTTACCGGGGAAGGATCAGCCCCAGCATTTT
CASSLPGKDQPQHF
>TRBV4-2|once|TRBD2|TRBJ2-1
TGTGCCAGCAGCCAAGAACTAGCGTACTACAATGAGCAGTTCTTC
CASSQELAYYNEQFF
>TRBV7-3|NA|TRBD2|TRBJ2-3
TGTGCCAGCAGCCCCGGGACTAGCGGGAGTACGCAGTATTTT
CASSPGTSGSTQYF
>TRBV28|NA|NA|TRBJ2-2
TGTGCCAGCAGTTTCGGGTCCGGGGAGCTGTTTTTT
CASSFGSGELFF
>TRBV27|NA|TRBD1|TRBJ2-6
TGTGCCAGCAGTTCTCGGACAGGACGCTCTGGGGCCAACGTCCTGACTTTC
CASSSRTGRSGANVLTF
>TRBV5-4|NA|TRBD2|TRBJ2-7
TGTGCCAGCAGTTATCCGGGACTAGCGGGAGACTACGAGCAGTACTTC
CASSYPGLAGDYEQYF
>TRBV11-2|NA|TRBD1|TRBJ1-1
TGTGCTAGCAGCTTAGTGTCAGGGGGCAAGAACACTGAAGCTTTCTTT
CASSLVSGGKNTEAFF
>TRBV4-1|NA|NA|TRBJ2-7
TGCGCCAGCAGCCAAGGGGAGGCTTCGATCTACGAGCAGTACTTC
CASSQGEASIYEQYF
>TRBV15|once|TRBD1|TRBJ2-1
TGTGCCACCAGCAGAGGACGACAGGGGGCGGATGAGCAGTTCTTC
CATSRGRQGADEQFF
>TRBV11-2|NA|TRBD1|TRBJ2-1
TGTGCCAGCAGCCCAGGACCGGGACAGCGAGATTTCAATGAGCAGTTCTTC
CASSPGPGQRDFNEQFF
>TRBV19|NA|TRBD1|TRBJ2-2
TGTGCCAGTAGTATCGCAGGGGGCTGGACCGGGGAGCTGTTTTTT
CASSIAGGWTGELFF
>TRBV27|NA|NA|TRBJ1-1
TGTGCCAGCAGTCCCGAGGTCACTGAAGCTTTCTTT
CASSPEVTEAFF
>TRBV20-1|few|NA|TRBJ1-3
TGCAGTGCTAGTGCGACAGTAGGAAACACCATATATTTT
CSASATVGNTIYF
>TRBV11-2|NA|TRBD1|TRBJ1-2
TGTGCCAGCAGCTTAACGGGACAGGGGGCGCGAGGCTACACCTTC
CASSLTGQGARGYTF
>TRBV6-5|NA|TRBD1|TRBJ1-2
TGTGCCATCCGGAGGGACAGGGGGCCCTATGGCTACACCTTC
CAIRRDRGPYGYTF